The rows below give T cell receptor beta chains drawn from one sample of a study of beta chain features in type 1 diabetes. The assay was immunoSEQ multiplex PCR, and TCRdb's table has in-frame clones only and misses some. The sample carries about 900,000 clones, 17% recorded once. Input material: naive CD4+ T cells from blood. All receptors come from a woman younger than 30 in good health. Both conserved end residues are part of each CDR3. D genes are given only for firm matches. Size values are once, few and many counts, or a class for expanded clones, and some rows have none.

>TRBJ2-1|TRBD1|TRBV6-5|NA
TGTGCCAGCAGGCGGACAGGGATCGATGAGCAGTTCTTC
CASRRTGIDEQFF
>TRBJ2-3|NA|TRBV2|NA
TGTGCCAGCAGTGACCCGACAGCCTACACAGATACGCAGTATTTT
CASSDPTAYTDTQYF
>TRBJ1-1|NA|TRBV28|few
TGTGCCAGCAGTCCCCATACGGGGAACACTGAAGCTTTCTTT
CASSPHTGNTEAFF
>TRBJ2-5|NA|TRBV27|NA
TGTGCCAGCAGACAGGGTACAATGGGGGAGACCCAGTACTTC
CASRQGTMGETQYF
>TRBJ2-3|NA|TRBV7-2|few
TGTGCCAGCAGCTTAGCGGAGGCCAATACGCAGTATTTT
CASSLAEANTQYF
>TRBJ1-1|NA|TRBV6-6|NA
TGTGCCAGCAGTATGGCGAGCACTGAAGCTTTCTTT
CASSMASTEAFF
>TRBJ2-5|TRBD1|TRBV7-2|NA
TGTGCCAGCACTATCACCAGGGGGGAGACCCAGTACTTC
CASTITRGETQYF
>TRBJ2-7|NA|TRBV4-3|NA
TGCGCCAGCAGCCAAGTGTTGGGCAGACCGACCTACGAGCAGTACTTC
CASSQVLGRPTYEQYF
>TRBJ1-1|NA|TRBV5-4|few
TGTGCCAGCGGAATAACCGCTGGGGGCGCAGGGGTCACTGAAGCTTTCTTT
CASGITAGGAGVTEAFF
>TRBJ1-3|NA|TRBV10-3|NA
TGTGCCATCAGTGAGTTAGGTCTCATCGGGGACACCATATATTTT
CAISELGLIGDTIYF
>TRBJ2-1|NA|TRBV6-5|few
TGTGCCAGCAGTTACGGTGGAGGGCGCAATGAGCAGTTCTTC
CASSYGGGRNEQFF
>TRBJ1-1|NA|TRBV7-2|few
TGTGCCAGCAGCTTATCTCTACCAGGGAACACTGAAGCTTTCTTT
CASSLSLPGNTEAFF
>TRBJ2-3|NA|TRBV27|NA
TGTGCCAGCAGCAACGGGGAAAGCACAGATACGCAGTATTTT
CASSNGESTDTQYF
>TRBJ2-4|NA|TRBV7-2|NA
TGTGCCAGCAGCTTAGAATCGGGGAAAAACATTCAGTACTTC
CASSLESGKNIQYF
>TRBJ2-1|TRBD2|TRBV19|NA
TGTGCCAGTAGTATATCGGCCGGTCTAGCGGGAGTCCGGGGTGAGCAGTTCTTC
CASSISAGLAGVRGEQFF
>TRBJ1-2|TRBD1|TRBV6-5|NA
TGTGCCAGCAAGCAGGGGGCTTTTAATGGCTACACCTTC
CASKQGAFNGYTF
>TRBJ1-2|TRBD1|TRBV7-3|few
TGTGCCAGCAGCCCAAACCGACAGGGCCACTATGGCTACACCTTC
CASSPNRQGHYGYTF
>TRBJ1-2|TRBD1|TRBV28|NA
TGTGCCAGCAGTTTATCCACAGGGGGCGGCTATGGCTACACCTTC
CASSLSTGGGYGYTF
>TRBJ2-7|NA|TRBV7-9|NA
TGTGCCAGCAGCTCAGGGGGGACTAGTGAAGAGCAGTACTTC
CASSSGGTSEEQYF
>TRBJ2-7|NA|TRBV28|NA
TGTGCCAGCAGTTTACGGGGCGGGCAGTACTTC
CASSLRGGQYF
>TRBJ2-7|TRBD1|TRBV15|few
TGTGCCACCAGCCCCGCCCCCCTGGACAGGGGTCTTATCGAGCAGTACTTC
CATSPAPLDRGLIEQYF
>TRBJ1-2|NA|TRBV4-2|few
TGTGCCAGCAGCCAAGGGGTGAACTATGGCTACACCTTC
CASSQGVNYGYTF
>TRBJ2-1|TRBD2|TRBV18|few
TGTGCCAGCTCACCTGGAGCGGGAGGGCTAAATGAGCAGTTCTTC
CASSPGAGGLNEQFF
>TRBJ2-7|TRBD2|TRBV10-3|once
TGTGCCATCAGGGTTAGCGGGTTGTACGAGCAGTACTTC
CAIRVSGLYEQYF
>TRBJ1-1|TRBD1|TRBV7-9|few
TGTGCCAGCAGCTCGACAGGGGTCGTGACTGAAGCTTTCTTT
CASSSTGVVTEAFF
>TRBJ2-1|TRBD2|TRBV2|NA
TGTGCCAGCAGTGAGGGCGGGAGGGGTGAGCAGTTCTTC
CASSEGGRGEQFF
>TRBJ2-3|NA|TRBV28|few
TGTGCCAGCAGTTTTGAATTTGCGCTACACTTCCCCTCTAGCACAGATACGCAGTATTTT
CASSFEFALHFPSSTDTQYF
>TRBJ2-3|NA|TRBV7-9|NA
TGTGCCAGCAGCCCCCATACAGATACGCAGTATTTT
CASSPHTDTQYF
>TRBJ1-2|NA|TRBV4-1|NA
TGCGCCAGCAGCCAAGAGACAGGCCTCTATGGCTACACCTTC
CASSQETGLYGYTF
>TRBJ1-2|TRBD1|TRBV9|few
TGTGCCAGCAGCGCCCAGGGGGTCGGCTACACCTTC
CASSAQGVGYTF
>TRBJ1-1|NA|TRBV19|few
TGTGCCAGTAGTAAGGAAGCCGACACTGAAGCTTTCTTT
CASSKEADTEAFF
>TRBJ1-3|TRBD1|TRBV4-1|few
TGCGCCAGCAGCCAACCAACAGGGGTTGGCGGAAACACCATATATTTT
CASSQPTGVGGNTIYF
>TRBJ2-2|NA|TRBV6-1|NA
TGTGCCAGCATAACGGGTTTTGGTAACACCGGGGAGCTGTTTTTT
CASITGFGNTGELFF